This TCR beta chain was retrieved from a study of CD8 T cells in ankylosing spondylitis. CDR3 size: 14 residues. The V and J ends lost 1 base and 10 bases respectively, with 15 bases between them. Germline loops: CDR1 SGHRS, CDR2 YFSETQ. Construction of TCR beta libraries was performed using quantitative 5'-RACE with molecular barcodes. TCRdb reprocessed the 5' RACE reads with MiXCR, giving one entry per CDR3 protein. This table holds 500,000 or so distinct CDR3 sequences, about 5.7% found once. Findings and caveats of the study: A number of the motif variants had already been described in reactive arthritis synovial fluid and blood. Reportedly, matched ankylosing spondylitis synovial fluid was significantly enriched for disease-linked clones. There was a TCR beta motif, made of eight highly homologous variants, that appeared characteristic of ankylosing spondylitis blood. Clones that were linked to disease were CD8+ and were relatively rare in peripheral blood.

In this sample, this clonotype turned up many times. The antigen is undetermined. The origin of this receptor is a male donor with ankylosing spondylitis. The sample comprised blood, either unsorted or a sorted T cell fraction (not recorded which). The rearrangement joins TRBV5-1 to TRBJ2-1; the D call may be TRBD1 or TRBD2 (6 bases each). The CDR3 coding sequence is TGCGCCAGCAGCTTGCGGGAACTAGGGGGGGAGCAGTTCTTC. Its translation is CASSLRELGGEQFF.